These T cell receptor beta chains were read from a single sample in a study of shared clonotypes between healthy human individuals. Using immunoSEQ multiplex PCR, the repertoire was profiled, and TCRdb retains in-frame clones only, with some absent. The top ten clones hold under 0.65% of a sample with over 850,000 clones, approximately 80% of them seen once. The sequencing sample was made of memory CD4+ T cells from PBMCs. The receptors come from a man aged 18 to 29 in good health. Some clones in this sample may be carry-over from other donors' samples. The conserved cysteine and the conserved F or W are not part of the CDR3 here. The D gene is left open where the match is weak.

TRBD2,TRBJ2-2,TRBV4-2,ASSQDSGSGSTGELF
.,TRBJ2-3,TRBV6-5,ASRNEQGTTQY
TRBD2,TRBJ2-2,TRBV5-4,ASSPALAGTYTGELF
.,TRBJ2-2,TRBV27,ASRRQDRDTGELF
.,TRBJ1-5,TRBV25-1,ASGTSNQPQH
.,TRBJ1-5,TRBV28,ASSVNSNQPQH
TRBD1,TRBJ1-2,TRBV6-1,ASSPNRDSLYGYT
.,TRBJ2-7,TRBV19,ASSIAGASYYEQY
.,TRBJ1-1,TRBV6-5,ASSRLVTGNTEAF
.,TRBJ1-2,TRBV30,AWPDSNYGYT
TRBD1,TRBJ1-3,TRBV6-1,ASSDLGQGRNTIY
.,TRBJ2-1,TRBV5-4,ASSVSGHYNEQF
.,TRBJ2-5,TRBV5-1,ASSLVGGEETQY
TRBD2,TRBJ2-5,TRBV20-1,SQAGSQTQY
.,TRBJ1-5,TRBV6-1,ASSEHTRRPQH
.,TRBJ1-1,TRBV2,ASSDSGRNTEAF
.,TRBJ1-2,TRBV5-6,ASSWRFQGTYGYT
.,TRBJ1-2,TRBV4-1,ASSQGNRPNYGYT
.,TRBJ2-1,TRBV27,ASKGIRGPYNEQF
.,TRBJ2-1,TRBV16,ASSQRSGLNEQF
.,TRBJ2-5,TRBV5-4,ASSPGLGGETQY
TRBD2,TRBJ2-7,TRBV4-2,ASSPRGLAGAPYSYEQY
.,TRBJ2-7,TRBV18,ASSPGTRYEQY
TRBD2,TRBJ2-7,TRBV5-1,ASSLGLAGSPSYEQY
.,TRBJ2-6,TRBV11-1,ASSFTGANVLT
.,TRBJ1-2,TRBV30,AWSVQRFGGYT
TRBD1,TRBJ1-2,TRBV9,ASSLRPGQGDGYT
.,TRBJ1-2,TRBV7-9,ASSGDQVYGYT
.,TRBJ1-3,TRBV6-1,AGSDFSGNTIY
TRBD2,TRBJ2-7,TRBV9,ASSATGLAVEQY
TRBD2,TRBJ2-3,TRBV5-1,ASSSGSGASTDTQY
TRBD2,TRBJ2-2,TRBV4-2,ASSHASGRASNTGELF
.,TRBJ1-5,TRBV27,AGNQPQH
.,TRBJ2-7,TRBV5-1,ASSLPGNEQY
.,TRBJ2-3,TRBV5-1,ASSFGRSTDTQY
TRBD2,TRBJ2-5,TRBV4-2,ASSQVASGNGETQY
TRBD1,TRBJ2-7,TRBV4-2,ASSQDRGNEQY
.,TRBJ2-3,TRBV5-1,ASSSGGLGTTDTQY
.,TRBJ1-4,TRBV5-4,ASSSRQDEGEKLF
.,TRBJ2-5,TRBV6-1,ASSEARFQGETQY
.,TRBJ1-5,TRBV27,ASSPVDGSYSNQPQH
.,TRBJ1-2,TRBV28,ASSLEGANYGYT
.,TRBJ2-5,TRBV18,ASSRLLRGETQY
.,TRBJ2-7,TRBV4-1,ASSQSGTTYEQY
.,TRBJ2-2,TRBV14,ASSSLGGRNTGELF
.,TRBJ2-5,TRBV7-9,ASSQRPREETQY
.,TRBJ1-1,TRBV7-9,ASSSRSGRGPEMNTEAF
.,TRBJ2-4,TRBV4-3,ASSQDWLALTHRAKNIQY
TRBD2,TRBJ2-7,TRBV10-3,AIMGLAGYEQY